These 19 T cell receptor beta chains share one sample of origin, sequenced in a study of T cell repertoires in aging, cancer and after chemotherapy. Multiplex touch-down PCR with TRB-A/B primers amplified rearranged V-D-J TRB sequences. TCRdb re-derived calls from the multiplex PCR reads in MiXCR, one entry per CDR3 protein. The sample holds around 6,000 distinct CDR3 sequences, about a third seen once. The template was genomic DNA from peripheral blood, not RNA. The material sequenced was blood. These receptors were collected from a human donor in good health.

This clonotype was seen only a few times. This sequence joins TRBV19 and TRBJ2-5; TRBD2 matches at 13 bases. The CDR3 consists of 16 residues. After removal of 1 base from V and 5 bases from J, the junction contained 4 bases not matched to a gene. CDR1 and CDR2 from the germline V gene are LNHDA and SQIVND (reference sequence). CDR3 nucleotides: TGTGCCAGTAGTATAGGGGGGGGACTAGCGGGGGAGACCCAGTACTTC. Amino acid sequence: CASSIGGGLAGETQYF.

The chain has TRBV19 and TRBJ2-3; no reliable D call. Germline CDR1 LNHDA, CDR2 SQIVND (reference sequence). The CDR3 has 14 amino acids. V lost 5 bases to trimming and J lost 1 base, with 10 bases between them. The CDR3, as DNA: TGTGCCAGTAGTCCCCACCGGGGCACAGATACGCAGTATTTT. Amino acids: CASSPHRGTDTQYF.

This clonotype was picked up a small number of times. The gene calls are TRBV15 and TRBJ1-2; a weak D match, TRBD1 (6 bases). The CDR3 runs to 15 residues. Germline V lookup: CDR1 LNHNV, CDR2 YYDKDF (reference sequence). V was shortened by 2 bases and J by 1 base, with 11 bases between the two germline ends. The CDR3 coding sequence is TGTGCCACCAGCAGACCAGGGGTCCTTAACTATGGCTACACCTTC. Its translation: CATSRPGVLNYGYTF. The whole variable domain, filled in from reference TRBV15 and TRBJ1-2, reads DAMVIQNPRYQVTQFGKPVTLSCSQTLNHNVMYWYQQKSSQAPKLLFHYYDKDFNNEADTPDNFQSRRPNTSFCFLDIRSPGLGDTAMYLCATSRPGVLNYGYTFGSGTRLTVV.

The table lists this clonotype with a few counts. One junction end disagrees with the germline gene, perhaps due to a read error. The V and J genes are TRBV5-3 and TRBJ2-5, with 7 bases identical to TRBD2. TRBV5-3 is treated as an ORF (open reading frame) with a function not yet certain. This CDR3 spans 14 amino acids. The chain's CDR3 is CASSWSGAQETQYF. The CDR3 coding sequence is TGCGCCAGCAGCTGGAGCGGGGCTCAAGAGACCCAGTACTTC.

This clonotype is classed as medium-sized. V is TRBV11-1 and J is TRBJ2-5; 8 positions agree with TRBD1. The CDR3 sequence is 14 residues long. V dropped 2 bases and J dropped 5; count of bases not matched to a gene: 4. Germline CDR1 SGHAT, CDR2 FQDESV (reference sequence). The CDR3 bases are TGTGCCAGCAGCTTAAACAGGGGGAGGGAGACCCAGTACTTC. Protein: CASSLNRGRETQYF. The full variable domain, rest sourced from reference TRBV11-1 and TRBJ2-5, is EAEVAQSPRYKITEKSQAVAFWCDPISGHATLYWYRQILGQGPELLVQFQDESVVDDSQLPKDRFSAERLKGVDSTLKIQPAELGDSAMYLCASSLNRGRETQYFGPGTRLLVL.

The genes are TRBV18 and TRBJ1-4; D is unresolved. The CDR3 contains 14 residues. Germline-derived CDR1 and CDR2 are KGHSH and LQKENI. Trimming took off 5 bases at V and 8 bases at J, with 15 bases between the two ends. CDR3 coding DNA: TGTGCCAGCTCAGCGTCCCCAGGCCCCGAAAAACTGTTTTTT. Translated, it gives CASSASPGPEKLFF.

This rearrangement joins TRBV6-5 to TRBJ1-6, with D unresolved. The V gene lost 0 bases and the J gene lost 1 base, with 4 bases spanning the gap. The CDR3 runs 15 residues. Per germline, CDR1 MNHEY and CDR2 SVGAGI. The CDR3 reads CASSYSASYNSPLHF. The CDR3 nucleotides read TGTGCCAGCAGTTACTCGGCGTCCTATAATTCACCCCTCCACTTT.

This clonotype was seen only a few times. This chain links TRBV6-5 with TRBJ2-1, with D possibly called TRBD1 or TRBD2 (6 bases each). The CDR3 loop spans 14 amino acids. Trimming removed 10 bases at V and 9 bases at J, with 22 bases between. Germline CDR1 reads MNHEY; CDR2 reads SVGAGI. CDR3 loop: CATSILGGSGEQFF. The CDR3, as DNA: TGTGCCACTTCAATCCTGGGGGGCTCCGGTGAGCAGTTCTTC.

The sample holds a few counts of this clonotype. A junction boundary mismatches the germline segment, possibly from a read error. J is TRBJ2-3 and V is TRBV4-3, with D perhaps matching TRBD2 (6 bases). In germline, CDR1 is LGHNA, CDR2 YSLEER. CDR3 size: 17 residues. CDR3 DNA sequence: TGTGCCAGCAGCCAAGATAGCGGCAGCTTGGTCACAGATACGCAGTATTTT. Encoded protein: CASSQDSGSLVTDTQYF.

The genes are TRBV10-3 and TRBJ2-2; 12 nucleotides align to TRBD2. The V and J ends lost 10 bases and 6 bases, in that order; junction bases with no gene match: 12. From germline, CDR1 is ENHRY and CDR2 SYGVKD. The CDR3 totals 16 residues. CDR3 residues: CATGLAGNRKAGELFF. CDR3 DNA: TGTGCCACCGGACTAGCGGGAAACCGTAAGGCCGGGGAGCTGTTTTTT.

This clonotype was detected only a few times. The rearrangement links TRBV12-3 or TRBV12-4 to TRBJ1-2; tentatively, D is TRBD1 (5 bases). CDR3 length: 14 amino acids. V lost 5 bases and J 3 bases, leaving 13 bases between the germline ends. The CDR3, as DNA: TGTGCCAGCAGTGACATTGGGGGGTACTATGGCTACACCTTC. Protein: CASSDIGGYYGYTF.

The chain combines TRBV27 with TRBJ2-6, with a weak D call TRBD2 (5 bases). V shed 4 bases and J shed 0 bases, with 10 bases lying between them. This CDR3 spans 16 amino acids. Germline values: CDR1 MNHEY, CDR2 SMNVEV (reference sequence). CDR3 sequence (DNA): TGTGCCAGCAGTTCGAGGGTCGTCTCTGGGGCCAACGTCCTGACTTTC. Translating it yields CASSSRVVSGANVLTF.

Relative to its sample, this clonotype is medium-sized. The chain carries TRBV29-1 and TRBJ2-7; 7 nucleotides match TRBD1. The CDR3 sequence is 13 residues long. In germline, CDR1 is SQVTM, CDR2 ANQGSEA. V lost 4 bases to trimming and J lost 4 bases; unmatched junction nucleotides: 7. The CDR3 protein is CSVGTGDLYEQYF. The CDR3 coding sequence is TGCAGCGTTGGAACAGGGGATCTTTACGAGCAGTACTTC.

This clonotype was counted between two and nine times. V usage is TRBV6-2 or TRBV6-3 and J usage is TRBJ2-1; D may be TRBD1 (5 bases). The germline gives CDR1 MNHEY, CDR2 SVGEGT. With 8 bases removed from V and 7 bases from J, the gap between germline ends came to 15 bases. The CDR3 is 13 residues long. The CDR3 DNA reads as TGTGCCAGCGAAGAGACAGAAAAAAATGAGCAGTTCTTC. Amino acids: CASEETEKNEQFF.

In its sample, this clonotype ranks as medium-sized. J is TRBJ2-7 and V is TRBV19; D not resolved. The V gene's germline CDR1 is LNHDA and CDR2 SQIVND (reference sequence). This CDR3 region has 15 residues. Trimming stripped 4 bases from V and 2 bases from J, with 15 bases between. The CDR3 protein is CASSKGTQWTYEQYF. The CDR3 nucleotides read TGTGCCAGTAGTAAGGGCACCCAATGGACCTACGAGCAGTACTTC.

The chain joins TRBV29-1 to TRBJ2-1; the D call may be TRBD1 or TRBD2 (5 bases each). CDR1 SQVTM and CDR2 ANQGSEA come from the germline V gene. The CDR3 is made up of 15 amino acids. V was shortened by 2 bases and J by 9 bases, with 20 bases between the two germline ends. This CDR3 reads CSVEIQQAGWGEQFF. The CDR3 DNA reads TGCAGCGTTGAAATTCAACAGGCGGGTTGGGGTGAGCAGTTCTTC.

With respect to this clonotype: At one end, the junction sequence differs from germline, possibly due to a read error. This chain links TRBV20-1 with TRBJ2-6; D possibly corresponds to TRBD2 (6 bases). The CDR3 is 15 residues long. Per the germline V gene, CDR1 is DFQATT and CDR2 is SNEGSKA (reference sequence). The CDR3 DNA sequence: TGCATTGCTAGGGTGGGGGGAGCGGGGGCCAACGTCCTGACTTTC. It specifies CIARVGGAGANVLTF.

This clonotype ranks as medium-sized (0.01 to 0.1%). This chain links TRBV19 with TRBJ1-2; 7 nucleotides match TRBD1. J gave up 7 bases and V 4 bases, and 3 bases lay outside the gene matches. Looked up from germline, CDR1 is LNHDA and CDR2 is SQIVND (reference sequence). CDR3 length: 12 residues. The CDR3 DNA is TGTGCCAGTAGTACTCGACAGGGTGGCTACACCTTC. Translating gives CASSTRQGGYTF.

This chain joins TRBV6-1 and TRBJ1-1, with D possibly matching TRBD1 (6 bases). Trimming took 2 bases from V and 5 from J, leaving 12 bases between them. Germline CDR1 and CDR2: MNHNS and SASEGT. This CDR3 has 14 amino acids. The CDR3 DNA sequence: TGTGCCAGCAGTGAAACGCAGGGGTGGACTGAAGCTTTCTTT. This codes for CASSETQGWTEAFF.